Each of the 5 T cell receptor beta chains below was sequenced from the same sample in a study of shared clonotypes between healthy human individuals. Data came from immunoSEQ multiplex PCR; TCRdb stores just in-frame clones and leaves some out. The table lists about 2.5 million clones, less than 95% of them singletons, with around 0.4% in the top ten. Sequencing was performed on naive CD4+ T cells from PBMCs. Specified subset: CD45RA+ positively selected. The receptors here all came from a man between 18 and 29 years old in good health. Some clones in this sample may be carry-over from other donors' samples.

This chain's CDR3 is CASSPLAPSGNEQFF. For the CDR3, the DNA is TGTGCCAGCAGCCCTTTAGCCCCATCGGGCAATGAGCAGTTCTTC. The chain recombines TRBV9 with TRBJ2-1; D is ambiguous. Trimming removed 4 bases from V and 6 bases from J, with 17 bases in between. This CDR3 has 15 amino acids. Per germline, CDR1 SGDLS and CDR2 YYNGEE.

This sequence joins TRBV9 and TRBJ1-1; 9 nucleotides line up with TRBD1. The CDR3 sequence is 14 residues long. V gave up 4 bases and J gave up 1 base; unmatched junction bases: 2. The V gene's germline CDR1 is SGDLS and CDR2 YYNGEE. CDR3 loop: CASSTGQGNTEAFF. DNA of the CDR3: TGTGCCAGCAGCACGGGACAGGGGAACACTGAAGCTTTCTTT.

The chain combines TRBV10-3 with TRBJ1-2; 8 bases are shared with TRBD1. This CDR3 is built from 14 residues. Germline V CDR1 and CDR2: ENHRY, SYGVKD. V lost 6 bases and J lost 8; bases outside the gene matches: 11. The CDR3 DNA is TGTGCCATCAGGTTCGACAGGGGCGTCCGAGGCTACACCTTC. It codes for CAIRFDRGVRGYTF.

The V gene is TRBV27, the J gene TRBJ2-7; D is possibly TRBD1 (5 bases). The CDR3 is 13 residues long. CDR1 is MNHEY and CDR2 is SMNVEV in the germline V gene (reference sequence). Trimming cost V 3 bases and J 5 bases, with 11 bases left between them. The DNA for the CDR3 is TGTGCCAGCAGTTTTTCAGGGCCCCACGAGCAGTACTTC. Translated, it gives CASSFSGPHEQYF.

The chain links TRBV5-5 to TRBJ2-7; tentatively, D is TRBD1 or TRBD2 (5 bases each). This CDR3 comprises 15 residues. Trimming removed 3 bases at V and 4 bases at J, with 17 bases between. Germline CDR1 SGHKS, CDR2 YYEKEE (reference sequence). The CDR3: CASSSVRGPLYEQYF. Written as DNA, the CDR3 is TGTGCCAGCAGCTCCGTAAGGGGACCCCTGTACGAGCAGTACTTC.